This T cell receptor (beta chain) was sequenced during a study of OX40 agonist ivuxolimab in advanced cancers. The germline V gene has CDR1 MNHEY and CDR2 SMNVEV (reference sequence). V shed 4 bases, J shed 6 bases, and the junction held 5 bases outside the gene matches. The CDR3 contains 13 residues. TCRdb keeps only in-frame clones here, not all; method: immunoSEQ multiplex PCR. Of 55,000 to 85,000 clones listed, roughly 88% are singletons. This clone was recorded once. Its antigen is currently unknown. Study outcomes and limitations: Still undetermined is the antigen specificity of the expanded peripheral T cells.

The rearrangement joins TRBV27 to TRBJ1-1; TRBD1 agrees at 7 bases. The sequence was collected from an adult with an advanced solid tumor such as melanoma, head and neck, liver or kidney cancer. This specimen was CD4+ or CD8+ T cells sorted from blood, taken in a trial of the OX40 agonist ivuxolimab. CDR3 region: CASSSDRDAEAFF. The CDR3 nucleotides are TGTGCCAGCAGTTCTGACAGGGACGCTGAAGCTTTCTTT.